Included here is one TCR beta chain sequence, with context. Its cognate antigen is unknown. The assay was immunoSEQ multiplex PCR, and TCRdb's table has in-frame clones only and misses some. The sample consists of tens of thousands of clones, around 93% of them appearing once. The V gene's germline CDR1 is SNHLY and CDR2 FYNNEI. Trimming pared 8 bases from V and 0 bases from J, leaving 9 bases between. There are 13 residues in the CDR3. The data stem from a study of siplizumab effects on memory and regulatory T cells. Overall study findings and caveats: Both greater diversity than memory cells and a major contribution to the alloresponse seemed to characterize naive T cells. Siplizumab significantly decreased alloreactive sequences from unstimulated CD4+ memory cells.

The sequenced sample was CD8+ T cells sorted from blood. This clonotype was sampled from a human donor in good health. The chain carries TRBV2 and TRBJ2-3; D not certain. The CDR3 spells CASGDPSTDTQYF. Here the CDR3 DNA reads TGTGCCAGCGGCGACCCTAGCACAGATACGCAGTATTTT.